The T cell receptor (beta chain) described here comes from a study of T cells in Graves' hyperthyroidism and ophthalmopathy. V lost 6 bases, J lost 6 bases, and 16 bases stayed unmatched. This CDR3 region has 16 residues. The germline CDR1 and CDR2 sequences are DFQATT and SNEGSKA (reference sequence). This clonotype was seen only a few times. Amplification targeted TCR beta CDR3 regions from RNA transcripts. HTBI primers were used for first-round RT-PCR of the TCR CDR3. A single record per CDR3 protein comes from TCRdb applying MiXCR to the multiplex PCR reads. In the table there are under 700,000 distinct CDR3 sequences, under 60% of which are singletons.

The specimen sequenced was peripheral blood or thyroid tissue (not recorded which). The clonotype comes from a woman under 30 with Graves' hyperthyroidism. The chain employs TRBV20-1 and TRBJ1-5, with 8 bases identical to TRBD1. CDR3 sequence: CSAIPSGTGVPQPQHF. In nucleotides, the CDR3 is TGCAGTGCCATACCCTCCGGGACAGGTGTCCCTCAGCCCCAGCATTTT.